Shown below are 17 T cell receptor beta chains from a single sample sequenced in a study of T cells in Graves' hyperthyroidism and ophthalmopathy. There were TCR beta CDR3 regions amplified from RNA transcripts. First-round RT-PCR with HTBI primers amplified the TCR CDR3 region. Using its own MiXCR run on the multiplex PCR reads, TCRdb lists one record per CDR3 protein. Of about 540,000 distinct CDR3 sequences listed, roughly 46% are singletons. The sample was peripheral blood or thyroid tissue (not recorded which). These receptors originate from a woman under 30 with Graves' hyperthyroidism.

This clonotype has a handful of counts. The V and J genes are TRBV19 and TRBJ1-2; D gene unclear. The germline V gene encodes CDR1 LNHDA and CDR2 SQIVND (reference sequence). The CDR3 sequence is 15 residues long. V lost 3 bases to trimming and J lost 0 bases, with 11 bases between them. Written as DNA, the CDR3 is TGTGCCAGTAGTATGGCGGGCAAAGCTAACTATGGCTACACCTTC. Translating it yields CASSMAGKANYGYTF. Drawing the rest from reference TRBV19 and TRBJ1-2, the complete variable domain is DGGITQSPKYLFRKEGQNVTLSCEQNLNHDAMYWYRQDPGQGLRLIYYSQIVNDFQKGDIAEGYSVSREKKESFPLTVTSAQKNPTAFYLCASSMAGKANYGYTFGSGTRLTVV.

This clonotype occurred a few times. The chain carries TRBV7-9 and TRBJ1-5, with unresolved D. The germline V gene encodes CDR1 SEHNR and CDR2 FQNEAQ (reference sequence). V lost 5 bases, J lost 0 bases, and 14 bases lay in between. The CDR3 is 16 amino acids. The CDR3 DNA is TGTGCCAGCAGCCCATCCCCGGGGTATAGCAATCAGCCCCAGCATTTT. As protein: CASSPSPGYSNQPQHF.

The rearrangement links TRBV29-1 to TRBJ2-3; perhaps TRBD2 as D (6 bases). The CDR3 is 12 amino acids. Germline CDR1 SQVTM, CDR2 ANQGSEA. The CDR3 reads CSASQRADTQYF. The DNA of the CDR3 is TGCAGTGCTAGCCAGCGGGCAGATACGCAGTATTTT.

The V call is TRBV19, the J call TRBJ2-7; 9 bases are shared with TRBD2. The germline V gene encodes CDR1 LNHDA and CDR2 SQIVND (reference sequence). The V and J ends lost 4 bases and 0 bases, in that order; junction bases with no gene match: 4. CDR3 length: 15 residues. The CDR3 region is CASSSGSGSSYEQYF. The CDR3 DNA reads TGTGCCAGTAGTAGCGGTAGCGGGAGCTCCTACGAGCAGTACTTC.

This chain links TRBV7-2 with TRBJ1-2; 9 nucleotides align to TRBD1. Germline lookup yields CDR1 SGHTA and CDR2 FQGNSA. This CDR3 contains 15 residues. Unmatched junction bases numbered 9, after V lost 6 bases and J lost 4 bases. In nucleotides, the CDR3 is TGTGCCAGCAGTTTCGAGGGACAGGGAACCTATGGCTACACCTTC. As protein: CASSFEGQGTYGYTF. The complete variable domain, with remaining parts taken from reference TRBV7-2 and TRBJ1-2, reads GAGVSQSPSNKVTEKGKDVELRCDPISGHTALYWYRQSLGQGLEFLIYFQGNSAPDKSGLPSDRFSAERTGGSVSTLTIQRTQQEDSAVYLCASSFEGQGTYGYTFGSGTRLTVV.

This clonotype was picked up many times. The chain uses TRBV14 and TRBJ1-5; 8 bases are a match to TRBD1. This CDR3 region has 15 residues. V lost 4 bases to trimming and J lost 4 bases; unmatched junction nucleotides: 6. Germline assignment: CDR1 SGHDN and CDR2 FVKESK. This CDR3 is CASSPRDRRNQPQHF. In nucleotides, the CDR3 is TGTGCCAGCAGCCCAAGGGACAGGAGAAATCAGCCCCAGCATTTT.

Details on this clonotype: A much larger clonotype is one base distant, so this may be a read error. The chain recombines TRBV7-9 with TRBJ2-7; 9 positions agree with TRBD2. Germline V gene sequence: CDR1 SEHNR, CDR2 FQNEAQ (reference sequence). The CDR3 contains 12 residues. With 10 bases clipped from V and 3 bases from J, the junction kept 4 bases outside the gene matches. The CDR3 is CATRREGYEQYF. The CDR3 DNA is TGTGCCACCCGGCGGGAGGGCTACGAGCAGTACTTC.

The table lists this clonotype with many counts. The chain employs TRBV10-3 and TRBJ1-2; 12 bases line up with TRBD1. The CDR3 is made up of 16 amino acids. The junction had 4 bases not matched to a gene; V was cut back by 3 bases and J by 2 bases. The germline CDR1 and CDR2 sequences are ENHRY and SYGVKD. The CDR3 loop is CAISEGDRGRNYGYTF. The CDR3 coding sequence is TGTGCCATCAGTGAAGGGGACAGGGGGCGAAACTATGGCTACACCTTC.

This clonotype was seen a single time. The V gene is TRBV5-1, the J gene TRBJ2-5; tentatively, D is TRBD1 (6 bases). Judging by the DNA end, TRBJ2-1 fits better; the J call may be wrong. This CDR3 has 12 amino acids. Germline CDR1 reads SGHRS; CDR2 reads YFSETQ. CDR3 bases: TGCGCCAGCAGCCGGACAGTTAATGAGCAGTTCTTC. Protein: CASSRTVNEQFF.

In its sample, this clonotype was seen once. CDR3 nucleotide sequence: TGTGCCAGCAGTCTTGGGGGGTCCCTCTCCTACGAGCAGTACTTC. It codes for CASSLGGSLSYEQYF. V and J are TRBV6-1 and TRBJ2-7; weak D call: TRBD2 (6 bases). Germline values: CDR1 MNHNS, CDR2 SASEGT. V was cut by 5 bases and J by 0 bases, with 14 bases left in between. This CDR3 has 15 residues.

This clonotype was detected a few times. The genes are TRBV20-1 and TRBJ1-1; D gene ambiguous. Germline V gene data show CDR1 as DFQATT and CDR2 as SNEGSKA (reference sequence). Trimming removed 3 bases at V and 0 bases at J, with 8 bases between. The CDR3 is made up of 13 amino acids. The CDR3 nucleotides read TGCAGTGCTAGTACGGAGTTGAACACTGAAGCTTTCTTT. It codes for CSASTELNTEAFF.

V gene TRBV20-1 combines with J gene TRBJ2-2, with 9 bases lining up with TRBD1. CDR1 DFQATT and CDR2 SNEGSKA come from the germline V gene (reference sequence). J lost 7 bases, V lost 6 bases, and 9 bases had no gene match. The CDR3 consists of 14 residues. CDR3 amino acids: CSAPRGQGFGELFF. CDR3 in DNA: TGCAGTGCACCACGGGGACAGGGCTTCGGGGAGCTGTTTTTT.

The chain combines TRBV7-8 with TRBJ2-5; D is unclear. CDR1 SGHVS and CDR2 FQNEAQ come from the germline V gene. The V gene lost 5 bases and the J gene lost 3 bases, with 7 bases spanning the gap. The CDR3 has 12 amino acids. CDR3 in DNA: TGTGCCAGCAGCGTGCGAGAAGAGACCCAGTACTTC. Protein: CASSVREETQYF.

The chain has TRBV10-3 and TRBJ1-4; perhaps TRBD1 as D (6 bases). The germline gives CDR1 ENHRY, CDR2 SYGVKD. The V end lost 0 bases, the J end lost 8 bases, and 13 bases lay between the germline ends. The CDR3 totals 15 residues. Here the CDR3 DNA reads TGTGCCATCAGTGAGTCGGGGGCAGGGTTCGAAAAACTGTTTTTT. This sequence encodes CAISESGAGFEKLFF.

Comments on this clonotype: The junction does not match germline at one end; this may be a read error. Here the CDR3 DNA reads TGCGCCAGCAGCCAAGGCCATCTCTATAATTCACCCCTCCACTTT. Translated: CASSQGHLYNSPLHF. The V call is TRBV7-2, the J call TRBJ1-6; D ambiguous. The germline V gene encodes CDR1 SGHTA and CDR2 FQGNSA. This CDR3 is 15 amino acids long. Filled out from reference TRBV7-2 and TRBJ1-6, the complete variable domain reads GAGVSQSPSNKVTEKGKDVELRCDPISGHTALYWYRQSLGQGLEFLIYFQGNSAPDKSGLPSDRFSAERTGGSVSTLTIQRTQQEDSAVYLCASSQGHLYNSPLHFGNGTRLTVT.

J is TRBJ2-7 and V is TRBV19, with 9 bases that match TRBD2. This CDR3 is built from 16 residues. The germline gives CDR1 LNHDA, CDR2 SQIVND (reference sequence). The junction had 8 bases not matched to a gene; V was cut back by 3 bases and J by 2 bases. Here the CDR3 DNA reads TGTGCCAGTAGTATTCCGGCGACTAGCGGCACCTACGAGCAGTACTTC. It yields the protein CASSIPATSGTYEQYF.

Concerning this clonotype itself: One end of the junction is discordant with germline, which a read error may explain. CDR3 coding DNA: TGTGCCAACAGCGTAGTAGAAACCGAGCAGTACTTC. This encodes CANSVVETEQYF. The chain combines TRBV9 with TRBJ2-7; D is undetermined. Germline lookup yields CDR1 SGDLS and CDR2 YYNGEE. The CDR3 consists of 12 residues.